A selection of T cell receptor beta chains follows, all from one sample in a study of blood T cell repertoires in COVID-19. Data came from immunoSEQ multiplex PCR; TCRdb stores just in-frame clones and leaves some out. The sample includes fewer than 120,000 clones, roughly 85% of them seen just once. Sequencing was done on a sample of peripheral blood. These receptors all stem from a human donor in a cohort sampled during active COVID-19. Each CDR3 is given with its conserved first and last residue. A D gene is named only where the DNA matches it firmly. Size is stated for part of the rows, as once, few or many counts, or as a class when the clone is expanded.

D gene | J gene | clone size | V gene | CDR3 DNA | CDR3 protein
- | TRBJ1-1 | - | TRBV30 | TGTGCCTGGAGTGTAGGCGGTCGGGGGGCTGAAGCTTTCTTT | CAWSVGGRGAEAFF
- | TRBJ2-1 | - | TRBV6-2/TRBV6-3 | TGTGCCAGCAGTTACGGCCGTCTCCACTCCTACAATGAGCAGTTCTTC | CASSYGRLHSYNEQFF
TRBD1 | TRBJ2-5 | - | TRBV28 | TGTGCCAGCAGTTTACTCGGACAGGGAGTCCAAGAGACCCAGTACTTC | CASSLLGQGVQETQYF
- | TRBJ2-1 | few | TRBV5-4 | TGTGCCAGCAGATTGGGAGACACCGCCTACAATGAGCAGTTCTTC | CASRLGDTAYNEQFF
TRBD2 | TRBJ2-5 | - | TRBV11-2 | TGTGCCAGCAGACCAGTTAGCGGGAGGCGAGGAGAGACCCAGTACTTC | CASRPVSGRRGETQYF
- | TRBJ1-5 | - | TRBV27 | TGTGCCAGCAGTTTTGGGAGGGGAAACAATCAGCCCCAGCATTTT | CASSFGRGNNQPQHF
TRBD1 | TRBJ1-2 | once | TRBV6-2/TRBV6-3 | TGTGCCAGCAGTCCGACAGGGGGCCATGGCTACACCTTC | CASSPTGGHGYTF
- | TRBJ1-5 | - | TRBV15 | TGTGCCACCAGCAGAGATCACGCCACGGACAATAGCAATCAGCCCCAGCATTTT | CATSRDHATDNSNQPQHF
TRBD2 | TRBJ2-3 | - | TRBV6-5 | TGTGCCAGCAGTTACCGTTCTAGCGGGTATACGCAGTATTTT | CASSYRSSGYTQYF
- | TRBJ2-1 | - | TRBV4-2 | TGTGCCAGCAGCCAAGATCATGGCGGCGTTTTAGAGCAGTTCTTC | CASSQDHGGVLEQFF
- | TRBJ2-5 | - | TRBV7-2 | TGTGCCAGCAGCTTAGAGGGAGTCAGTCAAGAGACCCAGTACTTC | CASSLEGVSQETQYF
TRBD1 | TRBJ1-2 | - | TRBV28 | TGTGCCAGCAGACCGACAGGGGGTTATGGCTACACCTTC | CASRPTGGYGYTF
TRBD1 | TRBJ1-5 | once | TRBV6-6 | TGTGCCAGCAGTCGCGGACAGGGGAATCAGCCCCAGCATTTT | CASSRGQGNQPQHF
TRBD2 | TRBJ2-2 | - | TRBV5-1 | TGCGCCAGCAGCTCGAGCGGGGGCACCGGGGAGCTGTTTTTT | CASSSSGGTGELFF
- | TRBJ2-7 | - | TRBV28 | TGTGCCAGCAGTTTATATCCCTTTCGAGGGAGCGGTTCCTACGAGCAGTACTTC | CASSLYPFRGSGSYEQYF
- | TRBJ1-1 | - | TRBV6-6 | TGTGCCAGCAGTTATCGCAACAGAAGAGGGACTGAAGCTTTCTTT | CASSYRNRRGTEAFF
- | TRBJ2-5 | - | TRBV28 | TGTGCCACTTCACGAGAAGAGACCCAGTACTTC | CATSREETQYF
- | TRBJ1-1 | - | TRBV18 | TGTGCCAGCTCCCCGGCGGGCCACGGAAACACTGAAGCTTTCTTT | CASSPAGHGNTEAFF